One and the same sample provided the 4 T cell receptor beta chains below, sequenced in a study of T-cell memory formation after mild COVID-19 (dated by TCRdb to 2020 to 2022). Library creation used 5' RACE. Sequencing used an Illumina NovaSeq 6000. TCRdb reanalyzed the raw reads on its own, using fastp at Q25 for trimming and MiXCR for clone calling, and kept in-frame beta chains. Under each unique CDR3 protein, matching rows form one entry showing the most common genes and DNA. Across this sample there are about 200,000 distinct CDR3 sequences, with over 9.5% seen only once. Approximately 3.3% of the sample goes to the ten largest clones. Specimen: PBMCs or a T cell subset sorted from them (not recorded which). Source of these receptors: a man between 18 and 35 years old who had mild COVID-19 (a few samples of this study predate the infection). The sample titles of this study are shuffled in the database, so cell type and time point are left out; the donor was told from shared clones.

The genes are TRBV2 and TRBJ2-5; 7 positions agree with TRBD2. This CDR3 contains 15 residues. V dropped 5 bases and J dropped 4; count of bases not matched to a gene: 10. The germline V gene encodes CDR1 SNHLY and CDR2 FYNNEI. CDR3 sequence reads: CASSSRGGAGETQYF. Written as DNA, the CDR3 is TGTGCCAGCAGTTCCCGCGGGGGAGCGGGAGAGACCCAGTACTTC.

This chain links TRBV19 with TRBJ1-5; TRBD1 aligns across 8 bases. The length of the CDR3 is 15 residues. Trimming at V came to 7 bases and at J to 9 bases, leaving 14 bases not matched to a gene. In germline, CDR1 is LNHDA, CDR2 SQIVND (reference sequence). The CDR3: CASNTPTGAIRPQHF. In DNA, the CDR3 is TGTGCCAGTAACACTCCGACAGGGGCGATCAGGCCCCAGCATTTT.

This clonotype was picked up many times. The V gene is TRBV20-1, the J gene TRBJ1-1; D gene uncertain. With 1 base removed from V and 4 bases from J, the gap between germline ends came to 13 bases. Per the germline V gene, CDR1 is DFQATT and CDR2 is SNEGSKA (reference sequence). The CDR3 runs to 14 residues. CDR3 sequence reads: CSARGARGVTEAFF. CDR3 nucleotide sequence: TGCAGTGCTAGAGGGGCACGGGGAGTCACTGAAGCTTTCTTT.

This clonotype was picked up a small number of times. The chain couples TRBV4-2 to TRBJ2-3, with 15 bases lining up with TRBD2. The CDR3 spans 21 residues. Germline V CDR1 and CDR2: LGHNA, YNFKEQ. V lost 0 bases to trimming and J lost 3 bases; unmatched junction nucleotides: 13. The CDR3 sequence is CASSQEPWTSGGAFGTDTQYF. CDR3 sequence (DNA): TGTGCCAGCAGCCAAGAGCCCTGGACTAGCGGGGGGGCTTTCGGGACAGATACGCAGTATTTT.